The T cell receptor (beta chain) under discussion was sequenced for a study of neurological immune-mediated disorders. Time point reported: longitudinal time-point 1 (baseline). A 10-nucleotide random UMI tagged transcripts in template-switch 5'RACE cDNA synthesis. In every sequencing run, more than 190 million TCR-beta sequences were generated from 15-18 subjects. TCRdb reprocessed the 5' RACE reads with MiXCR, giving one entry per CDR3 protein. The sample contains tens of thousands of distinct CDR3 sequences, about 10% of which appear only once. The CDR3 has 14 residues. Germline loops: CDR1 DFQATT, CDR2 SNEGSKA (reference sequence). The V end lost 0 bases, the J end lost 0 bases, and 9 bases lay between the germline ends. This clonotype was counted many times.

What was sequenced was PBMCs. The rearrangement joins TRBV20-1 to TRBJ2-7, with D uncertain. The TCR comes from a male donor with HTLV-1-associated myelopathy (HAM/TSP). CDR3 sequence: CSAREGGNSYEQYF. CDR3 DNA sequence: TGCAGTGCTAGAGAAGGCGGCAACTCCTACGAGCAGTACTTC.